Listed below are T cell receptor beta chains from one sample, sequenced in a study of cytotoxic CD8 clonotypes in ibrutinib-treated CLL. Clones were read by immunoSEQ multiplex PCR, and TCRdb kept only the in-frame ones, dropping some. The data contain around 310,000 clones, about 80% of them singletons. Sample: PBMCs, taken before ibrutinib treatment. These receptors were obtained from a human donor with chronic lymphocytic leukemia. CDR3s include the opening cysteine and the closing phenylalanine or tryptophan. Each record gives: CDR3 protein, CDR3 DNA, D gene, clone size, J gene, V gene. A D gene is named only where the DNA matches it firmly. Where a row states a size, it is once, few, many or the class of an expanded clone; other rows omit it.

cdr3_aa: CASSLPEGGLNIQYF; cdr3_nt: TGTGCCAGCAGTCTGCCGGAGGGCGGCCTAAACATTCAGTACTTC; d_call: -; clone_size: -; j_call: TRBJ2-4; v_call: TRBV27
cdr3_aa: CASSYLSEQFF; cdr3_nt: TGTGCCAGCAGTTACTTGAGTGAGCAGTTCTTC; d_call: -; clone_size: -; j_call: TRBJ2-1; v_call: TRBV6-5
cdr3_aa: CASSSQREAYEQYF; cdr3_nt: TGTGCCAGCAGCTCCCAGCGGGAGGCCTACGAGCAGTACTTC; d_call: TRBD2; clone_size: -; j_call: TRBJ2-7; v_call: TRBV11-1
cdr3_aa: CASSQGVRAESSYNEQFF; cdr3_nt: TGCGCCAGCAGCCAAGGGGTCAGGGCGGAGAGCTCCTACAATGAGCAGTTCTTC; d_call: -; clone_size: -; j_call: TRBJ2-1; v_call: TRBV4-3
cdr3_aa: CASSVGQRYEQYF; cdr3_nt: TGTGCCAGCAGCGTCGGACAGAGATACGAGCAGTACTTC; d_call: -; clone_size: few; j_call: TRBJ2-7; v_call: TRBV11-2
cdr3_aa: CASSLGGSGGNYGYTF; cdr3_nt: TGTGCCAGCAGCTTAGGTGGTTCGGGGGGAAACTATGGCTACACCTTC; d_call: -; clone_size: -; j_call: TRBJ1-2; v_call: TRBV7-6
cdr3_aa: CASSDGGSNEKLFF; cdr3_nt: TGTGCCAGCAGCGACGGGGGCTCTAATGAAAAACTGTTTTTT; d_call: -; clone_size: few; j_call: TRBJ1-4; v_call: TRBV9
cdr3_aa: CASSLGQGSTDTQYF; cdr3_nt: TGTGCCAGCAGCTTAGGACAGGGGAGTACAGATACGCAGTATTTT; d_call: TRBD1; clone_size: -; j_call: TRBJ2-3; v_call: TRBV13
cdr3_aa: CASRKLGDGYTF; cdr3_nt: TGTGCCAGCAGAAAGTTGGGGGATGGCTACACCTTC; d_call: -; clone_size: -; j_call: TRBJ1-2; v_call: TRBV28
cdr3_aa: CASSITSGRALNEQFF; cdr3_nt: TGTGCCAGCAGCATAACAAGCGGGAGGGCCTTGAATGAGCAGTTCTTC; d_call: TRBD2; clone_size: once; j_call: TRBJ2-1; v_call: TRBV7-2
cdr3_aa: CASSEIFFRNRRSYEQYF; cdr3_nt: TGCGCCAGCAGTGAGATTTTTTTCCGGAACCGACGCTCCTACGAGCAGTACTTC; d_call: -; clone_size: -; j_call: TRBJ2-7; v_call: TRBV10-1
cdr3_aa: CASSPAGTVAFF; cdr3_nt: TGCGCCAGCAGCCCCGCCGGGACAGTAGCTTTCTTT; d_call: TRBD1; clone_size: few; j_call: TRBJ1-1; v_call: TRBV5-1
cdr3_aa: CASSRTSGTYEQYF; cdr3_nt: TGCGCCAGCAGCCGGACTAGCGGGACTTACGAGCAGTACTTC; d_call: TRBD2; clone_size: few; j_call: TRBJ2-7; v_call: TRBV4-1
cdr3_aa: CASSPGGDQPQHF; cdr3_nt: TGTGCCAGCTCACCGGGAGGCGATCAGCCCCAGCATTTT; d_call: -; clone_size: -; j_call: TRBJ1-5; v_call: TRBV18
cdr3_aa: CASSPKSGPVNEKLFF; cdr3_nt: TGTGCCAGCAGCCCCAAGTCGGGACCCGTTAATGAAAAACTGTTTTTT; d_call: -; clone_size: once; j_call: TRBJ1-4; v_call: TRBV9
cdr3_aa: CASSPFRFYGYTF; cdr3_nt: TGTGCCAGCAGTCCGTTCCGGTTCTATGGCTACACCTTC; d_call: -; clone_size: -; j_call: TRBJ1-2; v_call: TRBV27
cdr3_aa: CATGREIYEQYF; cdr3_nt: TGTGCCACGGGGCGGGAGATTTACGAGCAGTACTTC; d_call: TRBD2; clone_size: -; j_call: TRBJ2-7; v_call: TRBV10-3
cdr3_aa: CASSQRRGSNTGELFF; cdr3_nt: TGTGCCAGCAGCCAACGTAGAGGGAGTAACACCGGGGAGCTGTTTTTT; d_call: -; clone_size: once; j_call: TRBJ2-2; v_call: TRBV5-4
cdr3_aa: CASSGRADSTDTQYF; cdr3_nt: TGTGCCAGTAGCGGGAGGGCCGATAGCACAGATACGCAGTATTTT; d_call: TRBD2; clone_size: -; j_call: TRBJ2-3; v_call: TRBV19
cdr3_aa: CATMGTAGYF; cdr3_nt: TGTGCCACGATGGGGACCGCGGGGTACTTC; d_call: -; clone_size: -; j_call: TRBJ2-4; v_call: TRBV5-4
cdr3_aa: CASSQEGGATEAFF; cdr3_nt: TGTGCCAGCAGCCAAGAGGGGGGGGCCACTGAAGCTTTCTTT; d_call: -; clone_size: -; j_call: TRBJ1-1; v_call: TRBV4-2
cdr3_aa: CASSGTSGSTNEKLFF; cdr3_nt: TGTGCCAGCAGCGGGACCTCAGGCTCAACTAATGAAAAACTGTTTTTT; d_call: -; clone_size: once; j_call: TRBJ1-4; v_call: TRBV9
cdr3_aa: CASSYSTGIGYGYTF; cdr3_nt: TGTGCCAGCAGTTACTCGACAGGAATTGGCTATGGCTACACCTTC; d_call: -; clone_size: -; j_call: TRBJ1-2; v_call: TRBV6-5
cdr3_aa: CASSSPTSGTYEQYF; cdr3_nt: TGTGCCAGCAGTTCCCCGACTAGCGGGACCTACGAGCAGTACTTC; d_call: TRBD2; clone_size: -; j_call: TRBJ2-7; v_call: TRBV28
cdr3_aa: CASRAGTPGHEQYF; cdr3_nt: TGTGCCAGCAGGGCCGGGACGCCGGGCCACGAGCAGTACTTC; d_call: -; clone_size: few; j_call: TRBJ2-7; v_call: TRBV27
cdr3_aa: CASSVLGVPYNEQFF; cdr3_nt: TGTGCCAGCAGCGTACTGGGAGTCCCCTACAATGAGCAGTTCTTC; d_call: -; clone_size: -; j_call: TRBJ2-1; v_call: TRBV9
cdr3_aa: CAWIPGLAGGADTQYF; cdr3_nt: TGTGCCTGGATCCCCGGACTAGCGGGAGGAGCAGATACGCAGTATTTT; d_call: TRBD2; clone_size: -; j_call: TRBJ2-3; v_call: TRBV30
cdr3_aa: CASSRDSRNQPQHF; cdr3_nt: TGTGCCAGCAGTCGGGACAGTCGCAATCAGCCCCAGCATTTT; d_call: TRBD1; clone_size: few; j_call: TRBJ1-5; v_call: TRBV6-5
cdr3_aa: CASSLAGGIYGYTF; cdr3_nt: TGTGCCAGCAGCTTAGCTGGAGGGATCTATGGCTACACCTTC; d_call: -; clone_size: few; j_call: TRBJ1-2; v_call: TRBV7-8
cdr3_aa: CASGKQGRFSEQYF; cdr3_nt: TGTGCCAGCGGTAAACAGGGGCGCTTTTCGGAGCAGTACTTC; d_call: TRBD1; clone_size: -; j_call: TRBJ2-7; v_call: TRBV6-5
cdr3_aa: CASRGTGFYEQYF; cdr3_nt: TGTGCCAGCAGAGGGACAGGGTTCTACGAGCAGTACTTC; d_call: TRBD1; clone_size: -; j_call: TRBJ2-7; v_call: TRBV7-9
cdr3_aa: CASSTRGTGELFF; cdr3_nt: TGTGCCAGCAGCACCAGGGGTACCGGGGAGCTGTTTTTT; d_call: -; clone_size: -; j_call: TRBJ2-2; v_call: TRBV9
cdr3_aa: CASSLAQGLAGYEQYF; cdr3_nt: TGTGCCAGCAGCTTAGCTCAAGGACTAGCGGGATACGAGCAGTACTTC; d_call: TRBD2; clone_size: once; j_call: TRBJ2-7; v_call: TRBV7-9
cdr3_aa: CASAGLAGVSEQYF; cdr3_nt: TGTGCCAGCGCCGGACTAGCGGGAGTCAGTGAGCAGTACTTC; d_call: TRBD2; clone_size: -; j_call: TRBJ2-7; v_call: TRBV2
cdr3_aa: CASSFIHAGNQPQHF; cdr3_nt: TGTGCCAGCAGTTTTATCCACGCTGGCAATCAGCCCCAGCATTTT; d_call: -; clone_size: -; j_call: TRBJ1-5; v_call: TRBV28
cdr3_aa: CASSLQGNTEAFF; cdr3_nt: TGTGCCAGCAGTCTCCAGGGTAACACTGAAGCTTTCTTT; d_call: -; clone_size: few; j_call: TRBJ1-1; v_call: TRBV27
cdr3_aa: CASSLENNYGYTF; cdr3_nt: TGCGCCAGCAGCTTAGAAAATAACTATGGCTACACCTTC; d_call: -; clone_size: -; j_call: TRBJ1-2; v_call: TRBV5-1
cdr3_aa: CAWTRAGYEQYF; cdr3_nt: TGTGCCTGGACCCGAGCGGGGTACGAGCAGTACTTC; d_call: TRBD2; clone_size: -; j_call: TRBJ2-7; v_call: TRBV30
cdr3_aa: CASSGGLAGIEQFF; cdr3_nt: TGTGCCAGCAGTGGGGGACTAGCGGGAATTGAGCAGTTCTTC; d_call: TRBD2; clone_size: -; j_call: TRBJ2-1; v_call: TRBV2
cdr3_aa: CAWNRDRVSGTGELFF; cdr3_nt: TGTGCCTGGAATAGAGACAGGGTTTCAGGCACCGGGGAGCTGTTTTTT; d_call: TRBD1; clone_size: -; j_call: TRBJ2-2; v_call: TRBV30
cdr3_aa: CASRKGPLLGEAFF; cdr3_nt: TGTGCCAGTCGTAAGGGGCCGCTCCTTGGAGAAGCTTTCTTT; d_call: -; clone_size: -; j_call: TRBJ1-1; v_call: TRBV6-4
cdr3_aa: CASSPNPGEDTQYF; cdr3_nt: TGTGCCAGCTCACCAAACCCTGGAGAAGATACGCAGTATTTT; d_call: -; clone_size: -; j_call: TRBJ2-3; v_call: TRBV18
cdr3_aa: CATASRTNTGELFF; cdr3_nt: TGTGCCACAGCAAGCCGTACGAACACCGGGGAGCTGTTTTTT; d_call: -; clone_size: -; j_call: TRBJ2-2; v_call: TRBV25-1